These T cell receptor beta chains were read from a single sample in a study of blood T cells in healthy people across ages. TCRdb called the 5' RACE reads again in MiXCR, with one record for every CDR3 protein. The sample holds approximately 960,000 distinct CDR3 sequences, almost 30% seen once. This sample was shared with a second study, whose subject was T cells of mothers and their children.

Sequenced sample: blood. The source is a middle-aged woman in good health. Each CDR3 is given without its conserved first and last residue. Each record gives: V gene, J gene, D gene, CDR3 protein. D genes are given only for firm matches.

>TRBV19|TRBJ2-7|-
ASSSRTREEQY
>TRBV5-1|TRBJ2-4|TRBD1
ASSLGQGYDIQY
>TRBV20-1|-|TRBD2
SVPSSGGKKTQY
>TRBV20-1|TRBJ1-3|-
SARDWGEKHSGNTIY
>TRBV19|TRBJ1-2|-
VSILSPAWGGGYT
>TRBV29-1|TRBJ1-2|TRBD1
SVEAGGHGYT
>TRBV3-1|TRBJ2-6|-
AGSQVSNSLSGANVLT
>TRBV5-5|TRBJ1-5|-
ASSAWTVGNQPQH
>TRBV20-1|TRBJ2-7|-
SARAFGGAGPYEQY
>TRBV7-7|-|TRBD1
ASSRDLRDSPYNEQY
>TRBV6-6|TRBJ1-1|TRBD1
TSSYTGGCTEAF
>TRBV7-9|TRBJ2-4|-
ASSLEGCYIQY
>TRBV2|TRBJ2-3|-
ASRAGRAPDTQY
>TRBV3-1|TRBJ1-1|-
ASSQDSTEAF
>TRBV6-6|TRBJ2-7|TRBD1
ASSYARQGYEQY
>TRBV7-2|TRBJ2-3|TRBD2
ASSQDLAGGTDTQY
>TRBV5-1|-|-
APRGAVEPYEQY
>TRBV6-6|TRBJ2-1|TRBD2
ASSPAGDSYNEQF
>TRBV6-2/TRBV6-3|TRBJ2-7|-
ASRSPGGEQY
>TRBV12-3/TRBV12-4|TRBJ1-2|-
ASSYDGYGYT
>TRBV11-1|TRBJ2-5|TRBD2
ASSSSGLLQETQY
>TRBV7-8|TRBJ2-2|-
ASSLETGSNTGELF
>TRBV7-2|TRBJ1-2|-
ASSPTGGGATYGYT
>TRBV6-1|TRBJ2-5|TRBD1
ASLHRPGQQETQY
>TRBV7-8|TRBJ2-2|-
ASSLGYNTGERF
>TRBV7-2|TRBJ1-1|-
ASSLNGYGTSGEAF
>TRBV7-3|TRBJ1-6|-
ASSLRDGPSSPLH
>TRBV28|TRBJ2-2|-
ASSLRGVDTGELF
>TRBV3-1|TRBJ2-3|TRBD2
ASSQATSGVSTDTQY
>TRBV9|TRBJ2-5|TRBD2
ANSMTSGVRETQY
>TRBV20-1|TRBJ2-7|TRBD2
SARVGTSDYEQY
>TRBV27|TRBJ2-7|TRBD2
ASSFRLAGGSPYEQY
>TRBV6-2/TRBV6-3|TRBJ2-3|-
ASSYQQYTRY